This TCR beta chain stems from a study of blood T cells in healthy people across ages. The second PCR ran 7 to 11 cycles with a sample-barcoded 5' primer and J-beta primers. Tags on each cDNA molecule came from a template-switch adaptor with 12 random nucleotides. At least 2.5 million CDR3-containing paired-end reads were obtained per sample. In TCRdb, the 5' RACE reads were re-called with MiXCR into one record per CDR3 protein. The sample records 1,300,000 or so distinct CDR3 sequences, roughly 59% being singletons. Regarding the study as a whole: Unknown CMV status may confound age-related changes in expanded clones. As naive T cell percentage varied, TCR beta diversity correlated strongly with it.

V dropped 10 bases and J dropped 2; count of bases not matched to a gene: 10. Germline loops: CDR1 MNHEY, CDR2 SVGAGI. This CDR3 has 14 residues. On this clonotype itself: Its cognate antigen is unknown.

This TCR was recovered from a young man in good health. The specimen was blood. J is TRBJ2-7 and V is TRBV6-5; TRBD1 matches 8 bases. CDR3 in amino acids: CANSRGQGTYEQYF. The CDR3, as DNA: TGTGCCAACAGCCGCGGACAGGGCACCTACGAGCAGTACTTC.